These T cell receptor beta chains were read from a single sample in a study of blood T cell repertoires in COVID-19. Generated by immunoSEQ multiplex PCR, the TCRdb table keeps only in-frame clones and is missing some. Here the sample spans around 420,000 clones, approximately 91% being singletons. What was sequenced was PBMCs or T cells enriched from blood (not recorded which). The receptors stem from a woman aged 40 to 55 with acute COVID-19. Both conserved end residues are part of each CDR3. A D gene is named only where the DNA matches it firmly. Clone size is not always given. Where it is, it says once, few, many or a class for expanded clones.

CDR3 length: 13
D gene: -
V gene: TRBV2
J gene: TRBJ1-2
clone size: -
CDR3 protein: CASRTAANYGYTF
CDR3 DNA: TGTGCCAGCCGGACAGCAGCTAACTATGGCTACACCTTC

CDR3 length: 16
D gene: -
V gene: TRBV4-1
J gene: TRBJ1-2
clone size: -
CDR3 protein: CASSQVSNRENYGYTF
CDR3 DNA: TGCGCCAGCAGCCAAGTTAGTAACAGGGAGAACTATGGCTACACCTTC

CDR3 length: 14
D gene: TRBD1
V gene: TRBV5-1
J gene: TRBJ1-2
clone size: -
CDR3 protein: CASSSSTGDYGYTF
CDR3 DNA: TGCGCCAGCAGCTCCTCAACAGGGGACTATGGCTACACCTTC

CDR3 length: 15
D gene: TRBD2
V gene: TRBV6-5
J gene: TRBJ2-5
clone size: -
CDR3 protein: CASTDRGGDQETQYF
CDR3 DNA: TGTGCCAGCACAGATCGGGGGGGGGATCAAGAGACCCAGTACTTC

CDR3 length: 16
D gene: -
V gene: TRBV15
J gene: TRBJ1-3
clone size: -
CDR3 protein: CATSIPGRGTGNTIYF
CDR3 DNA: TGTGCCACCAGCATCCCCGGCAGGGGTACTGGAAACACCATATATTTT

CDR3 length: 14
D gene: TRBD1
V gene: TRBV11-3
J gene: TRBJ1-2
clone size: -
CDR3 protein: CASSLWGTGYGYTF
CDR3 DNA: TGTGCCAGCAGCTTGTGGGGGACAGGCTATGGCTACACCTTC

CDR3 length: 13
D gene: TRBD1
V gene: TRBV30
J gene: TRBJ1-6
clone size: few
CDR3 protein: CAWGTGRDSPLHF
CDR3 DNA: TGTGCCTGGGGGACAGGGCGGGACTCACCCCTCCACTTT

CDR3 length: 17
D gene: TRBD1
V gene: TRBV4-1
J gene: TRBJ1-4
clone size: once
CDR3 protein: CASSPHPHRGRGEKLFF
CDR3 DNA: TGCGCCAGCAGCCCGCACCCACACAGGGGGCGCGGTGAAAAACTGTTTTTT

CDR3 length: 14
D gene: -
V gene: TRBV5-4
J gene: TRBJ1-2
clone size: -
CDR3 protein: CASSLVQGGRGYTF
CDR3 DNA: TGTGCCAGCAGCTTGGTCCAGGGCGGTCGGGGCTACACCTTC

CDR3 length: 15
D gene: -
V gene: TRBV5-1
J gene: TRBJ1-1
clone size: -
CDR3 protein: CASSLEGARNTEAFF
CDR3 DNA: TGCGCCAGCAGCTTAGAAGGGGCGAGGAACACTGAAGCTTTCTTT

CDR3 length: 16
D gene: -
V gene: TRBV4-1
J gene: TRBJ2-7
clone size: -
CDR3 protein: CASSQGIGQGKGEQYF
CDR3 DNA: TGCGCCAGCAGCCAAGGAATAGGGCAGGGAAAGGGCGAGCAGTACTTC

CDR3 length: 19
D gene: -
V gene: TRBV19
J gene: TRBJ1-6
clone size: -
CDR3 protein: CASIFVDSQPSSYNSPLHF
CDR3 DNA: TGTGCCAGCATCTTCGTGGACAGTCAACCGAGCTCCTATAATTCACCCCTCCACTTT

CDR3 length: 13
D gene: TRBD1
V gene: TRBV29-1
J gene: TRBJ1-1
clone size: -
CDR3 protein: CSALRTGSFEAFF
CDR3 DNA: TGCAGCGCCCTCCGGACAGGGAGTTTTGAAGCTTTCTTT

CDR3 length: 14
D gene: -
V gene: TRBV15
J gene: TRBJ1-5
clone size: -
CDR3 protein: CATSTEGRSLPQHF
CDR3 DNA: TGTGCCACCAGCACCGAGGGAAGATCATTGCCCCAGCATTTT

CDR3 length: 14
D gene: -
V gene: TRBV18
J gene: TRBJ2-7
clone size: -
CDR3 protein: CASSPGQGTYEQYF
CDR3 DNA: TGTGCCAGCTCACCAGGTCAGGGGACCTACGAGCAGTACTTC

CDR3 length: 13
D gene: -
V gene: TRBV2
J gene: TRBJ1-2
clone size: -
CDR3 protein: CASRPLPGYGYTF
CDR3 DNA: TGTGCCAGCAGACCATTACCAGGGTATGGCTACACCTTC

CDR3 length: 12
D gene: -
V gene: TRBV5-1
J gene: TRBJ1-1
clone size: -
CDR3 protein: CATYNMNTEAFF
CDR3 DNA: TGCGCCACTTACAACATGAACACTGAAGCTTTCTTT

CDR3 length: 15
D gene: TRBD1
V gene: TRBV13
J gene: TRBJ2-1
clone size: -
CDR3 protein: CASSGQGARDNEQFF
CDR3 DNA: TGTGCCAGCAGCGGGCAGGGGGCTAGGGACAATGAGCAGTTCTTC

CDR3 length: 12
D gene: -
V gene: TRBV30
J gene: TRBJ2-7
clone size: few
CDR3 protein: CAWSVITYEQYF
CDR3 DNA: TGTGCCTGGAGTGTAATAACCTACGAGCAGTACTTC

CDR3 length: 14
D gene: -
V gene: TRBV6-6
J gene: TRBJ2-1
clone size: once
CDR3 protein: CASSYSPPGNEQFF
CDR3 DNA: TGTGCCAGCAGTTACTCTCCCCCGGGTAATGAGCAGTTCTTC

CDR3 length: 12
D gene: -
V gene: TRBV5-6
J gene: TRBJ1-1
clone size: -
CDR3 protein: CASSPGVAEAFF
CDR3 DNA: TGTGCCAGCAGCCCCGGGGTAGCTGAAGCTTTCTTT

CDR3 length: 13
D gene: -
V gene: TRBV29-1
J gene: TRBJ2-7
clone size: -
CDR3 protein: CSVEDQGSYEQYF
CDR3 DNA: TGCAGCGTTGAAGATCAGGGCTCCTACGAGCAGTACTTC

CDR3 length: 14
D gene: TRBD1
V gene: TRBV5-1
J gene: TRBJ1-1
clone size: -
CDR3 protein: CASSLRTGETEAFF
CDR3 DNA: TGCGCCAGCAGCTTGAGGACAGGGGAAACTGAAGCTTTCTTT